This is a list of T cell receptor beta chains from one sample in a study of cytomegalovirus exposure and HLA in healthy donors. Produced via immunoSEQ multiplex PCR; TCRdb's table is partial and in-frame only. The data hold about 150,000 clones, with approximately 80% observed a single time. The source material was PBMCs. The receptors here all came from a woman in her 50s in good health and CMV-seropositive. Both conserved end residues are part of each CDR3. Fields, in order: CDR3 protein, CDR3 DNA, clone size, D gene, V gene, J gene. D genes are given only for firm matches. A row's size may be missing; if present it is once, few, many or a size class.

CDR3: CASSLQGRGYTF; DNA: TGTGCCAGCAGCCTACAGGGTCGTGGCTACACCTTC; size: once; D: NA; V: TRBV6-1; J: TRBJ1-2
CDR3: CASSLGRGGPGEQFF; DNA: TGTGCCAGCAGCTTGGGGCGGGGGGGCCCAGGTGAGCAGTTCTTC; size: NA; D: TRBD2; V: TRBV5-8; J: TRBJ2-1
CDR3: CASTSDSSYEQYF; DNA: TGTGCCAGCACCTCCGACAGCTCCTACGAGCAGTACTTC; size: NA; D: NA; V: TRBV6-5; J: TRBJ2-7
CDR3: CASSPPRGGNGYTF; DNA: TGTGCCAGCTCACCACCGAGAGGGGGCAATGGCTACACCTTC; size: NA; D: TRBD1; V: TRBV18; J: TRBJ1-2
CDR3: CASSLEGTVYEQYF; DNA: TGTGCCAGCAGCTTAGAAGGGACAGTCTACGAGCAGTACTTC; size: NA; D: TRBD1; V: TRBV11-2; J: TRBJ2-7
CDR3: CASRGLAGEPNTGELFF; DNA: TGTGCCAGTAGGGGACTAGCGGGGGAGCCGAACACCGGGGAGCTGTTTTTT; size: NA; D: TRBD2; V: TRBV19; J: TRBJ2-2
CDR3: CSSSEAAYGYTF; DNA: TGTTCCAGCAGCGAGGCAGCATATGGCTACACCTTC; size: NA; D: NA; V: TRBV7-9; J: TRBJ1-2
CDR3: CASSQRTANTGELFF; DNA: TGTGCCAGCAGCCAACGGACAGCGAACACCGGGGAGCTGTTTTTT; size: NA; D: NA; V: TRBV7-2; J: TRBJ2-2
CDR3: CASSQVAAPNEQFF; DNA: TGCGCCAGCAGCCAAGTGGCGGCTCCAAATGAGCAGTTCTTC; size: NA; D: NA; V: TRBV4-3; J: TRBJ2-1
CDR3: CASSEAGTSGNTQYF; DNA: TGTGCCAGCAGTGAAGCCGGGACTAGCGGCAATACGCAGTATTTT; size: NA; D: TRBD2; V: TRBV6-1; J: TRBJ2-3
CDR3: CASSVEVAGGYTDTQYF; DNA: TGTGCCAGCAGCGTAGAGGTAGCGGGGGGTTACACAGATACGCAGTATTTT; size: NA; D: TRBD2; V: TRBV9; J: TRBJ2-3
CDR3: CASSSLYFEQYF; DNA: TGTGCCAGCAGCTCCCTGTATTTTGAGCAGTACTTC; size: NA; D: NA; V: TRBV11-2; J: TRBJ2-7
CDR3: CASSFRQGLYNEQFF; DNA: TGCGCCAGCAGCTTCAGACAGGGACTTTACAATGAGCAGTTCTTC; size: NA; D: NA; V: TRBV5-1; J: TRBJ2-1
CDR3: CASRGGQGETQYF; DNA: TGTGCCAGCAGGGGGGGGCAGGGGGAGACCCAGTACTTC; size: NA; D: NA; V: TRBV2; J: TRBJ2-5
CDR3: CASSESRGIDGEQYF; DNA: TGTGCCAGCAGTGAAAGCCGAGGGATTGATGGAGAGCAGTACTTC; size: NA; D: NA; V: TRBV25-1; J: TRBJ2-7
CDR3: CASRNYRGNTGELFF; DNA: TGTGCCAGCAGGAATTACAGGGGGAACACCGGGGAGCTGTTTTTT; size: NA; D: TRBD1; V: TRBV6-4; J: TRBJ2-2
CDR3: CASSWASGGYNEQFF; DNA: TGTGCCAGCAGTTGGGCTAGCGGGGGATACAATGAGCAGTTCTTC; size: few; D: TRBD2; V: TRBV27; J: TRBJ2-1
CDR3: CASIGGLVSSGANVLTF; DNA: TGTGCCAGTATCGGGGGTTTGGTGAGCTCTGGGGCCAACGTCCTGACTTTC; size: NA; D: NA; V: TRBV19; J: TRBJ2-6
CDR3: CASSSASGGWDTQYF; DNA: TGTGCCAGCAGCTCCGCCTCGGGGGGCTGGGATACGCAGTATTTT; size: NA; D: NA; V: TRBV11-2; J: TRBJ2-3
CDR3: CASHRGLSNQPQHF; DNA: TGTGCCAGTCACAGGGGGCTGAGCAATCAGCCCCAGCATTTT; size: NA; D: TRBD1; V: TRBV19; J: TRBJ1-5
CDR3: CASSRGRFTEAFF; DNA: TGTGCCAGCAGCAGGGGTCGGTTCACTGAAGCTTTCTTT; size: NA; D: NA; V: TRBV25-1; J: TRBJ1-1
CDR3: CAWSAARHNSPLHF; DNA: TGTGCCTGGAGTGCCGCCAGGCATAATTCACCCCTCCACTTT; size: NA; D: NA; V: TRBV30; J: TRBJ1-6
CDR3: CASSRTSGGPSSYNEQFF; DNA: TGTGCCAGCAGCCGGACTAGCGGGGGGCCGAGCTCCTACAATGAGCAGTTCTTC; size: NA; D: TRBD2; V: TRBV7-2; J: TRBJ2-1
CDR3: CAWSGTGRAFF; DNA: TGTGCCTGGAGTGGGACAGGGAGGGCTTTCTTT; size: NA; D: TRBD1; V: TRBV30; J: TRBJ1-1
CDR3: CASSLRSGGNTDTQYF; DNA: TGTGCCAGCAGCTTAAGGTCGGGGGGGAACACAGATACGCAGTATTTT; size: NA; D: TRBD2; V: TRBV7-3; J: TRBJ2-3
CDR3: CACEVVHGNSPLHF; DNA: TGTGCCTGTGAGGTAGTCCACGGGAATTCACCCCTCCACTTT; size: NA; D: NA; V: TRBV30; J: TRBJ1-6
CDR3: CASSPMRRTDTQYF; DNA: TGTGCCAGCAGCCCCATGCGGAGGACAGATACGCAGTATTTT; size: NA; D: NA; V: TRBV2; J: TRBJ2-3
CDR3: CASSLAGTGIGTEAFF; DNA: TGCGCCAGCAGCTTGGCCGGGACAGGGATTGGAACTGAAGCTTTCTTT; size: NA; D: TRBD1; V: TRBV5-1; J: TRBJ1-1
CDR3: CASRSYSNQPQHF; DNA: TGTGCCAGCAGGAGCTATAGCAATCAGCCCCAGCATTTT; size: NA; D: NA; V: TRBV6-5; J: TRBJ1-5
CDR3: CATSREAGRNQPQHF; DNA: TGTGCCACCAGCAGAGAAGCAGGCCGCAATCAGCCCCAGCATTTT; size: NA; D: NA; V: TRBV15; J: TRBJ1-5
CDR3: CASSLRPGLAGADTQYF; DNA: TGCGCCAGCAGCCTTCGCCCGGGACTAGCGGGGGCAGATACGCAGTATTTT; size: NA; D: TRBD2; V: TRBV4-1; J: TRBJ2-3
CDR3: CSVDRTGRAEQFF; DNA: TGCAGCGTTGATCGGACAGGTCGGGCTGAGCAGTTCTTC; size: once; D: TRBD1; V: TRBV29-1; J: TRBJ2-1
CDR3: CASSPHYEQYF; DNA: TGTGCCAGTAGTCCACACTACGAGCAGTACTTC; size: NA; D: NA; V: TRBV19; J: TRBJ2-7
CDR3: CATPKGDYEQYF; DNA: TGTGCCACCCCTAAGGGGGACTACGAGCAGTACTTC; size: NA; D: NA; V: TRBV6-1; J: TRBJ2-7
CDR3: CASSRTGLNTEAFF; DNA: TGCGCCAGCAGCAGGACAGGTCTGAACACTGAAGCTTTCTTT; size: few; D: TRBD1; V: TRBV5-1; J: TRBJ1-1